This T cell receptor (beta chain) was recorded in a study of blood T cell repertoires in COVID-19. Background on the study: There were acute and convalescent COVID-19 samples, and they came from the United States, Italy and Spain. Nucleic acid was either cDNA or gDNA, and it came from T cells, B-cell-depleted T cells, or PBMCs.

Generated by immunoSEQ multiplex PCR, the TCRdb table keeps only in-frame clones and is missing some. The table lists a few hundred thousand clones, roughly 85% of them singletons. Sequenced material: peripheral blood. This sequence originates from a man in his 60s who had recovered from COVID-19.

The chain's CDR3 is CASSKLAVETQYF. For the CDR3, the DNA is TGTGCCAGCAGCAAACTAGCGGTGGAGACCCAGTACTTC. The chain recombines TRBV2 with TRBJ2-5; 8 nucleotides align to TRBD2. The junction had 5 bases not matched to a gene; V was cut back by 6 bases and J by 5 bases. CDR3 size: 13 residues. Germline V gene data show CDR1 as SNHLY and CDR2 as FYNNEI.